This T cell receptor (beta chain) was retrieved from a study of T cells in Graves' hyperthyroidism and ophthalmopathy. The CDR3 is 17 residues long. Germline trimming cut 5 bases from V and 4 bases from J; bases unmatched to any gene: 13. Germline CDR1 is PRHDT and CDR2 is FYEKMQ (reference sequence). Amplification targeted TCR beta CDR3 regions from RNA transcripts. The TCR CDR3 first-round RT-PCR relied on the HTBI primer set. Each CDR3 protein gets one entry after TCRdb re-called the multiplex PCR reads with MiXCR. The sample includes roughly 530,000 distinct CDR3 sequences, 17% of them seen just once. The PBMCs studied were ones that came from 10 ml fresh peripheral blood.

The chain carries TRBV13 and TRBJ2-2; 7 bases line up with TRBD2. This TCR derives from a woman aged 18-29 years with Graves' ophthalmopathy. The sequenced sample consisted of blood. The CDR3 reads CASSPKARTRATGELFF. The CDR3 nucleotides are TGTGCCAGCAGCCCCAAAGCTCGGACTAGGGCCACCGGGGAGCTGTTTTTT.